Below are 4 T cell receptor beta chains sequenced from a single sample in a study of molecular identifiers for immune sequencing clone quantification (dated by TCRdb to 2016 to 2019). Libraries were built with PCR. Sequencing was carried out with an Illumina HiSeq 4000. The public reads were reanalyzed by TCRdb: fastp trimming at Q25, MiXCR alignment, in-frame beta chains only. Rows merge per CDR3 protein into single entries with the most common DNA and genes. This sample lists about 640,000 distinct CDR3 sequences; 20% were detected once. The top ten clones comprise 0.85% of the sample. Sequenced input: naive CD8+ T cells from blood, with Jurkat cell RNA spiked in. The cell subset or site label of this sample denotes: FACS-sorted CD8+CD4-CCR7+CD45RA+ naive T cells. Source of these receptors: a human donor in good health. Some libraries in this study had Jurkat cell RNA spiked in.

The sample holds a few counts of this clonotype. Possible read error: a much larger clone is one base away. This rearrangement joins TRBV5-3 to TRBJ2-7; the D gene is possibly TRBD1 (5 bases). TRBV5-3 is an open reading frame, and its role is uncertain. The CDR3 sequence is 13 residues long. V lost 8 bases and J lost 4, with 16 bases in between. The CDR3 spells CASSHKAGYEQYF. Written as DNA, the CDR3 is TGTGCCAGCAGCCATAAGGCAGGGTACGAGCAGTACTTC.

The chain employs TRBV5-5 and TRBJ2-2, with TRBD2 identical over 7 bases. The CDR3 loop spans 15 amino acids. V dropped 3 bases and J dropped 8; count of bases not matched to a gene: 10. Germline CDR1 reads SGHKS; CDR2 reads YYEKEE (reference sequence). CDR3 in amino acids: CASSSYSGGTGELFF. CDR3 nucleotide sequence: TGTGCCAGCAGCTCTTATTCGGGGGGAACGGGGGAGCTGTTTTTT.

This clonotype was detected many times. The chain uses TRBV4-1 and TRBJ2-7; possible D gene TRBD1, 6 bases. This CDR3 region has 14 residues. V lost 4 bases and J lost 7, with 17 bases in between. In germline, CDR1 is MGHRA, CDR2 YSYEKL. The CDR3 sequence is CASSPRQESWEQYF. Written as DNA, the CDR3 is TGCGCCAGCAGCCCGAGACAGGAATCTTGGGAGCAGTACTTC.

This clonotype was seen more than once but under ten times. The rearrangement joins TRBV4-3 to TRBJ2-4; possible D gene TRBD2, 5 bases. Germline V lookup: CDR1 LGHNA, CDR2 YSLEER. This CDR3 comprises 19 residues. V lost 3 bases to trimming and J lost 0 bases, with 21 bases between them. The CDR3 DNA reads as TGCGCCAGCAGCCAGACCTGGGGAGCCGGTTTACTAGCCAAAAACATTCAGTACTTC. Its translation: CASSQTWGAGLLAKNIQYF.